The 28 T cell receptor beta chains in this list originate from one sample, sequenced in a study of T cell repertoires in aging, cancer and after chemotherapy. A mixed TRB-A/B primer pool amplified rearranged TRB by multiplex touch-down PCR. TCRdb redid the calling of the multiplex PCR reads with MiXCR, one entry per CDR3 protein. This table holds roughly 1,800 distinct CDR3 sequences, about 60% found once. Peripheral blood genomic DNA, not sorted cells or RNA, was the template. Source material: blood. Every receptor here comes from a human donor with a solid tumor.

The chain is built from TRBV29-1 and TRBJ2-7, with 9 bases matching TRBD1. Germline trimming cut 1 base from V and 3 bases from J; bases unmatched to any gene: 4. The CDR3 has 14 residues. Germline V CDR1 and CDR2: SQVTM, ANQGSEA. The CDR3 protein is CSVEAGTGRYEQYF. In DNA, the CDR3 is TGCAGCGTTGAAGCTGGGACAGGGCGCTACGAGCAGTACTTC.

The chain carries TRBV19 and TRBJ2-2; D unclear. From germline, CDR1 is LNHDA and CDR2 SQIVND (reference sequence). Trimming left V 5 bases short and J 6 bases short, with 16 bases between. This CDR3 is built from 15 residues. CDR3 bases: TGTGCCAGTAGTTTCTCCCGTCTCATCTCCGGGGAGCTGTTTTTT. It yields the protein CASSFSRLISGELFF.

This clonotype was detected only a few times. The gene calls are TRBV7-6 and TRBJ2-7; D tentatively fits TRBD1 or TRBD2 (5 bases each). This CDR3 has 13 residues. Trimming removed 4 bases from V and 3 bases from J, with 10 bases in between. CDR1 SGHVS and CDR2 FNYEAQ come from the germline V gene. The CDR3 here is CASSSGPNYEQYF. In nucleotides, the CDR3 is TGTGCCAGCAGCTCGGGACCGAACTACGAGCAGTACTTC.

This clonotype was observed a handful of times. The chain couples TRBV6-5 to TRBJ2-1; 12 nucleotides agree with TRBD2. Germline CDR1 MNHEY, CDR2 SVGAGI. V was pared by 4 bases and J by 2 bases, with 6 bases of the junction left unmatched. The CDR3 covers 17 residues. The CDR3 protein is CASSFLGLAGTYNEQFF. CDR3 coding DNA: TGTGCCAGCAGTTTCCTCGGACTAGCGGGAACCTACAATGAGCAGTTCTTC.

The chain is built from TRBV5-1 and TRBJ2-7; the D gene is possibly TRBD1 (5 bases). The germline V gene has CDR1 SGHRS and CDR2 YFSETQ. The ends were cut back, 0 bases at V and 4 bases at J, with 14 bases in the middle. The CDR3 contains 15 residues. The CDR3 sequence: CASSLAGQKIYEQYF. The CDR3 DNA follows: TGCGCCAGCAGCTTGGCCGGACAAAAGATATACGAGCAGTACTTC. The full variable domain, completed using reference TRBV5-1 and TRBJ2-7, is KAGVTQTPRYLIKTRGQQVTLSCSPISGHRSVSWYQQTPGQGLQFLFEYFSETQRNKGNFPGRFSGRQFSNSRSEMNVSTLELGDSALYLCASSLAGQKIYEQYFGPGTRLTVT.

The CDR3 DNA follows: TGCGCCAGCAGCCAAGGGGGAGGGCCGGGAAACACCATATATTTT. As protein: CASSQGGGPGNTIYF. The rearrangement joins TRBV4-3 to TRBJ1-3; no clear D gene. The CDR3 runs to 15 residues. V was trimmed by 1 base and J by 4 bases, leaving 11 bases between them. The germline CDR1 and CDR2 sequences are LGHNA and YSLEER.

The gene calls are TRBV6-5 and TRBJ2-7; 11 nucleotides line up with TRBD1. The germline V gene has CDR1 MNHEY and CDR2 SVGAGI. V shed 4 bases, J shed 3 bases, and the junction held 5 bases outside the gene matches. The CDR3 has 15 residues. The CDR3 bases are TGTGCCAGCAGTTTATCCGGGACAGGGGGCTACGAGCAGTACTTC. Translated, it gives CASSLSGTGGYEQYF.

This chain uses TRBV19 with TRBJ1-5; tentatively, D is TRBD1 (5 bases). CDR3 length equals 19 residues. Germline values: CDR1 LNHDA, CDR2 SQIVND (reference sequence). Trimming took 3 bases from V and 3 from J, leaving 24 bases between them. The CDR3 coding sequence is TGTGCCAGTAGTATCATTCGAGCCCCCAGGGACCGATACAATCAGCCCCAGCATTTT. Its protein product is CASSIIRAPRDRYNQPQHF.

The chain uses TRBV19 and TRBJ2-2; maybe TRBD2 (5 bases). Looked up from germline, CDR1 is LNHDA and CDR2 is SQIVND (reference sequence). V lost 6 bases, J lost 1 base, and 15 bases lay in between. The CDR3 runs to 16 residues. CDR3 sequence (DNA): TGTGCCAGTAGGACCCGAGGTCGGGGGAACACCGGGGAGCTGTTTTTT. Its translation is CASRTRGRGNTGELFF.

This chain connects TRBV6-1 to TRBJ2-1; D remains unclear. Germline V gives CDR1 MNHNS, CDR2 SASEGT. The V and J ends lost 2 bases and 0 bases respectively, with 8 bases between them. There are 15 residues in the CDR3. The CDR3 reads CASSERSDSYNEQFF. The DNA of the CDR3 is TGTGCCAGCAGTGAAAGGAGCGACTCCTACAATGAGCAGTTCTTC.

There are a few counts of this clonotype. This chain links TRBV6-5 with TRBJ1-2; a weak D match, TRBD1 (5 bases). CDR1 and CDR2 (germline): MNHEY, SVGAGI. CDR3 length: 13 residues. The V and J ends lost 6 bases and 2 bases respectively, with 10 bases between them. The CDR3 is CASRRQSNYGYTF. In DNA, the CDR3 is TGTGCCAGCAGACGACAGTCCAACTATGGCTACACCTTC.

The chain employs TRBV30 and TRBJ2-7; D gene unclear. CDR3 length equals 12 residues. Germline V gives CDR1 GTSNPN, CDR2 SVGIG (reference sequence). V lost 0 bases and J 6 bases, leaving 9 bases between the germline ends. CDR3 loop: CAWSVQFAEQYF. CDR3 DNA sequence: TGTGCCTGGAGTGTACAGTTTGCCGAGCAGTACTTC.

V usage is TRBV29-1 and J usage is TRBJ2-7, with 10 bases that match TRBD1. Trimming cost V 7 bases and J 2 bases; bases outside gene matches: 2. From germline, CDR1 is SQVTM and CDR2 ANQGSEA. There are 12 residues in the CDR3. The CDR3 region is CSGGTGAYEQYF. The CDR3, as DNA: TGCAGCGGGGGGACAGGGGCCTACGAGCAGTACTTC.

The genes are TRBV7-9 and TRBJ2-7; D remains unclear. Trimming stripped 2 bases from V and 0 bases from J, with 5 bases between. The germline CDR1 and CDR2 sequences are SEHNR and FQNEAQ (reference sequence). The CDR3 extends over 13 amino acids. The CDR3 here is CASSLQSSYEQYF. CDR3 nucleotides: TGTGCCAGCAGCTTACAGAGCTCCTACGAGCAGTACTTC. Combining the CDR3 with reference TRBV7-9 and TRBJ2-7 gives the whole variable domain DTGVSQNPRHKITKRGQNVTFRCDPISEHNRLYWYRQTLGQGPEFLTYFQNEAQLEKSRLLSDRFSAERPKGSFSTLEIQRTEQGDSAMYLCASSLQSSYEQYFGPGTRLTVT.

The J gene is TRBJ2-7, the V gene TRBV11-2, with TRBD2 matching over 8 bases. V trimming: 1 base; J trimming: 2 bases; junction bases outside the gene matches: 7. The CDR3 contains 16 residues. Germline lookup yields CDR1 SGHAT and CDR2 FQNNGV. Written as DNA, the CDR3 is TGTGCCAGCAGCTTAGTTAAGCGGGAGAGGACCTACGAGCAGTACTTC. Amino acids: CASSLVKRERTYEQYF.

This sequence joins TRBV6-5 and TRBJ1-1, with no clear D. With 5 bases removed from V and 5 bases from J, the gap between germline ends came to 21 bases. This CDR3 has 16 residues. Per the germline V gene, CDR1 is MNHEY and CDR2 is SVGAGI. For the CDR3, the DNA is TGTGCCAGCAGTGAATTCCAGACCCTTCGTGGGACTGAAGCTTTCTTT. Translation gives CASSEFQTLRGTEAFF.

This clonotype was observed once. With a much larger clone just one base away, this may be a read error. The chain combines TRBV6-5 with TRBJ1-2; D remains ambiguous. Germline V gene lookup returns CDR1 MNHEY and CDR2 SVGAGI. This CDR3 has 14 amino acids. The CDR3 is CASSGQAINYGYAF. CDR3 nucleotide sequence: TGTGCCAGCAGCGGGCAGGCTATCAACTATGGCTACGCCTTC.

CDR3 DNA: TGTGCCAGCAGCTTGCCACGTGGGGGGGGGGCCGCGGAGACCCAGTACTTC. This encodes CASSLPRGGGAAETQYF. The chain combines TRBV5-6 with TRBJ2-5, with D possibly being TRBD2 (7 bases). Trimming stripped 1 base from V and 5 bases from J, with 21 bases between. Looked up from germline, CDR1 is SGHDT and CDR2 is YYEEEE. This CDR3 region has 17 residues. The full variable domain, its missing parts supplied by reference TRBV5-6 and TRBJ2-5, is DAGVTQSPTHLIKTRGQQVTLRCSPKSGHDTVSWYQQALGQGPQFIFQYYEEEERQRGNFPDRFSGHQFPNYSSELNVNALLLGDSALYLCASSLPRGGGAAETQYFGPGTRLLVL.

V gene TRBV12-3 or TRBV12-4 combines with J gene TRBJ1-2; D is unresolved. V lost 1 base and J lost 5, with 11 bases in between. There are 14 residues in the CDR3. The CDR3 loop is CASSLELGPYGYTF. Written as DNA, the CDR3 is TGTGCCAGCAGTTTAGAGCTAGGACCTTATGGCTACACCTTC.

The DNA for the CDR3 is TGTGCCAGCAGTTACGGGGTAGCATGGGGCAATGAGCAGTTCTTC. Translation gives CASSYGVAWGNEQFF. This chain connects TRBV6-5 to TRBJ2-1, with D unresolved. CDR3 length: 15 amino acids. V was cut by 2 bases and J by 6 bases, with 14 bases left in between. The germline gives CDR1 MNHEY, CDR2 SVGAGI.

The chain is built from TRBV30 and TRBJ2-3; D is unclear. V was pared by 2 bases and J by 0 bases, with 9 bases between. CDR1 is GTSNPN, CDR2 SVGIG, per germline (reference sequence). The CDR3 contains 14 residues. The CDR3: CAWSSWFSTDTQYF. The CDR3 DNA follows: TGTGCCTGGAGTTCATGGTTTAGCACAGATACGCAGTATTTT.

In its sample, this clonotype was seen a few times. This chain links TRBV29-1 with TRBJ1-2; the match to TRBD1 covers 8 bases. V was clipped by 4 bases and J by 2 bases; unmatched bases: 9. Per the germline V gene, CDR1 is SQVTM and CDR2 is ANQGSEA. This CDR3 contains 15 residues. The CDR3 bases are TGCAGCGTTGTGGCCCGGGGACAGGAGAACTATGGCTACACCTTC. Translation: CSVVARGQENYGYTF.

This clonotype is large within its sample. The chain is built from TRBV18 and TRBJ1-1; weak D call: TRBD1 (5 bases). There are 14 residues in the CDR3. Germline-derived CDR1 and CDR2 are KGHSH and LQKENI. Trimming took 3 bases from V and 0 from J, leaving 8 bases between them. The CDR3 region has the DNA TGTGCCAGCTCACCGGGACGGGTGAACACTGAAGCTTTCTTT. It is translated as CASSPGRVNTEAFF. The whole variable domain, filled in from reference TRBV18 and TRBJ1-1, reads NAGVMQNPRHLVRRRGQEARLRCSPMKGHSHVYWYRQLPEEGLKFMVYLQKENIIDESGMPKERFSAEFPKEGPSILRIQQVVRGDSAAYFCASSPGRVNTEAFFGQGTRLTVV.

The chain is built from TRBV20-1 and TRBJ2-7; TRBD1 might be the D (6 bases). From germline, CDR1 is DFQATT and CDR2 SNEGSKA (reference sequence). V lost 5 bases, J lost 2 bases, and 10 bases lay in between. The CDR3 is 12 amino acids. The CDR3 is CSAPDSTYEQYF. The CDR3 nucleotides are TGCAGTGCTCCGGACAGCACCTACGAGCAGTACTTC.

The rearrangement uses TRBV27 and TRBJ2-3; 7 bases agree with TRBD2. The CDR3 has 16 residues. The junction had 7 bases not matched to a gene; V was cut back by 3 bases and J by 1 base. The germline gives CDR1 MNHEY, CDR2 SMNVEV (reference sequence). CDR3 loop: CASSFGAGSGTDTQYF. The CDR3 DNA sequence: TGTGCCAGCAGTTTCGGAGCGGGATCCGGCACAGATACGCAGTATTTT.

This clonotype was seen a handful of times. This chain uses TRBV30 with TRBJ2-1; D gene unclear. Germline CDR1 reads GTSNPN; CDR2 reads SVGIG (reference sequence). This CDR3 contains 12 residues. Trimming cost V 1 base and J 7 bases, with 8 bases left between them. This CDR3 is CAWSANWNEQFF. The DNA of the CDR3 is TGTGCCTGGAGTGCAAATTGGAATGAGCAGTTCTTC.

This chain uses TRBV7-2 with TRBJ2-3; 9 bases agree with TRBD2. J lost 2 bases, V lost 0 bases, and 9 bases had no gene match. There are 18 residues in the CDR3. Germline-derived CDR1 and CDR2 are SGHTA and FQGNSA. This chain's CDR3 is CASSLARALAGATDTQYF. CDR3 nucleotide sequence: TGTGCCAGCAGCTTAGCGCGGGCCTTAGCGGGGGCCACAGATACGCAGTATTTT.

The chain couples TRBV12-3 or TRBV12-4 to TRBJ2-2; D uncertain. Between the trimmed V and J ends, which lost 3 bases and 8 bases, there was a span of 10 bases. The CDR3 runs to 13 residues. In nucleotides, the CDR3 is TGTGCCAGCAGTTTGGGCTCCGGTGGGGAGCTGTTTTTT. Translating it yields CASSLGSGGELFF.